Listed below are T cell receptor beta chains from one sample, sequenced in a study of vaccination effects on CD4 cells after COVID-19. No cognate antigen is known for these TCRs. Only in-frame clones appear in the TCRdb table, and some are missing; sequencing was by immunoSEQ multiplex PCR. The table includes nearly 45,000 clones, 75% detected once. Sequenced here: CD4+ T cells from PBMCs cultured with a peptide pool, sampled before COVID-19 vaccination. Receptors were obtained from a human donor who had a prior SARS-CoV-2 infection. Both conserved end residues are part of each CDR3. A D gene is named only where the DNA matches it firmly. Clone sizes are given selectively: once, few, many, or a class where the clone is expanded.

CDR3 protein	CDR3 DNA	clone size	D gene	V gene	J gene
CASSLDSVNEQFF	TGTGCCAGCAGCTTAGATTCAGTCAATGAGCAGTTCTTC	.	.	TRBV11-3	TRBJ2-1
CASTFTGTGNSDTQYF	TGTGCCAGCACCTTTACCGGGACAGGGAATTCAGATACGCAGTATTTT	.	TRBD1	TRBV4-2	TRBJ2-3
CSALLAGFTDTQYF	TGCAGCGCGTTACTAGCGGGTTTCACAGATACGCAGTATTTT	.	TRBD2	TRBV29-1	TRBJ2-3
CASRAGTYNEQFF	TGTGCCAGCAGGGCCGGGACGTACAATGAGCAGTTCTTC	few	.	TRBV6-5	TRBJ2-1
CASSRGSQETQYF	TGTGCCAGCAGTAGAGGGTCTCAAGAGACCCAGTACTTC	.	.	TRBV6-5	TRBJ2-5
CASSSSGASNSPLHF	TGTGCCAGCAGCTCCTCCGGGGCTAGTAATTCACCCCTCCACTTT	.	.	TRBV7-9	TRBJ1-6
CASSTRTGEGYGYTF	TGTGCCAGCAGCACACGGACAGGGGAGGGCTATGGCTACACCTTC	.	TRBD1	TRBV5-4	TRBJ1-2
CASSLGTGSFYEQYF	TGTGCCAGCAGCTTAGGGACAGGGAGTTTCTACGAGCAGTACTTC	.	TRBD1	TRBV7-3	TRBJ2-7
CASSLSRDTQYF	TGTGCCAGCAGCTTAAGTCGAGATACGCAGTATTTT	.	.	TRBV7-9	TRBJ2-3
CASSLAATAYEAFF	TGTGCCAGCAGCTTGGCCGCTACGGCGTATGAAGCTTTCTTT	.	.	TRBV5-8	TRBJ1-1
CASKMNNIQYF	TGTGCCAGCAAGATGAATAACATTCAGTACTTC	once	.	TRBV5-4	TRBJ2-4
CASSDSGGMSTGELFF	TGTGCCAGCAGCGATAGCGGGGGGATGAGCACCGGGGAGCTGTTTTTT	.	TRBD2	TRBV25-1	TRBJ2-2
CASSINTGVANVLTF	TGTGCCAGTAGTATCAACACAGGGGTAGCCAACGTCCTGACTTTC	.	TRBD1	TRBV19	TRBJ2-6
CASSRQGGQETQYF	TGTGCCAGCAGCCGACAGGGGGGACAAGAGACCCAGTACTTC	.	TRBD1	TRBV13	TRBJ2-5
CASSGQGAALGHGYTF	TGTGCCAGCAGTGGACAGGGGGCAGCTTTGGGGCATGGCTACACCTTC	few	TRBD1	TRBV2	TRBJ1-2
CASSVTGRESPLHF	TGTGCCAGTAGTGTGACAGGTCGAGAATCACCCCTCCACTTT	.	.	TRBV19	TRBJ1-6
CASSQDKPRRNTGELFF	TGCGCCAGCAGCCAAGATAAGCCACGGAGGAACACCGGGGAGCTGTTTTTT	.	.	TRBV4-3	TRBJ2-2
CASSLGAEYGYTF	TGTGCCAGCAGTTTAGGGGCTGAGTATGGCTACACCTTC	.	.	TRBV12-3/TRBV12-4	TRBJ1-2
CASSQGGVYNEQFF	TGTGCCAGCAGCCAAGGGGGTGTCTACAATGAGCAGTTCTTC	.	.	TRBV4-2	TRBJ2-1
CASSSGAQGTQYF	TGTGCCAGCAGCTCGGGGGCCCAGGGTACGCAGTATTTT	.	.	TRBV7-3	TRBJ2-3
CASSTDRNYGYTF	TGTGCCAGCAGTACGGACAGGAACTATGGCTACACCTTC	.	TRBD1	TRBV2	TRBJ1-2
CASHRGPENEQFF	TGTGCCTCACACCGGGGGCCAGAAAATGAGCAGTTCTTC	few	.	TRBV10-3	TRBJ2-1
CASRIGSGSNQPQHF	TGTGCCAGCAGGATTGGTAGTGGCAGCAATCAGCCCCAGCATTTT	.	.	TRBV6-5	TRBJ1-5
CASSKAKTPQLGETQYF	TGTGCCAGCAGCAAAGCGAAAACACCCCAGTTGGGAGAGACCCAGTACTTC	.	.	TRBV21-1	TRBJ2-5
CASSQDPSSFRGYTF	TGCGCCAGCAGCCAAGATCCGAGTTCATTTCGAGGCTACACCTTC	.	.	TRBV4-1	TRBJ1-2
CASKAKVVDTQYF	TGTGCCAGCAAGGCGAAAGTTGTAGATACGCAGTATTTT	.	.	TRBV3-1/TRBV3-2	TRBJ2-3